This TCR beta chain appears in the sequencing data of a study of blood T cell repertoires in COVID-19. Study-level information: The United States, Italy and Spain supplied acute and convalescent COVID-19 samples. From T cells, B-cell-depleted T cells, or PBMCs came the material, which was cDNA or gDNA.

In the authors' methods: Amplification of reference gene primers provided the estimated nucleated cell counts. The assay was immunoSEQ multiplex PCR, and TCRdb's table has in-frame clones only and misses some. V and J calls and clone size follow that table, whereas D and trimming were derived from the DNA. The sample lists about 140,000 clones, about 76% occurring once. The CDR3 spans 16 residues. V lost 2 bases, J lost 0 bases, and 4 bases stayed unmatched. The germline V gene encodes CDR1 SNHLY and CDR2 FYNNEI. V usage is TRBV2 and J usage is TRBJ2-1; 7 positions agree with TRBD2. Sample: peripheral blood. This receptor was identified in a man aged 80 or over with acute or convalescent COVID-19. The CDR3 nucleotides are TGTGCCAGCAGTGAAAGCCCTAGCGGCTCCTACAATGAGCAGTTCTTC. It codes for CASSESPSGSYNEQFF. Full variable domain (rest looked up from reference TRBV2 and TRBJ2-1): EPEVTQTPSHQVTQMGQEVILRCVPISNHLYFYWYRQILGQKVEFLVSFYNNEISEKSEIFDDQFSVERPDGSNFTLKIRSTKLEDSAMYFCASSESPSGSYNEQFFGPGTRLTVL.